This T cell receptor beta chain was identified in a study of shared clonotypes between healthy human individuals. The V and J ends lost 5 bases and 6 bases respectively, with 22 bases between them. Germline loops: CDR1 LNHDA, CDR2 SQIVND (reference sequence). The CDR3 contains 16 residues. The assay was immunoSEQ multiplex PCR, and TCRdb's table has in-frame clones only and misses some. The sample includes about 2.3 million clones, approximately 95% of them seen just once. Donors, healthy HIV-negative adults, lacked recent acute infections or vaccinations. Caucasian adults residing in Nashville, Tennessee made up all the donors. Overall study results and limits: With few donors, the genetic and exposure-history diversity represented was limited.

Of note for this clone: Antigen: not known.

The chain joins TRBV19 to TRBJ1-2; a possible D gene is TRBD1 (5 bases). The sequenced sample consisted of naive CD4+ T cells from PBMCs. Indicated subset: CD45RA+ positively selected. The TCR originated in a man aged 18 to 30 in good health. Some clones in this sample may be carry-over from other donors' samples. The CDR3 DNA follows: TGTGCCAGTAGTCCGGCAGGGATATGGGTACTAAATGGCTACACCTTC. Its protein product is CASSPAGIWVLNGYTF.